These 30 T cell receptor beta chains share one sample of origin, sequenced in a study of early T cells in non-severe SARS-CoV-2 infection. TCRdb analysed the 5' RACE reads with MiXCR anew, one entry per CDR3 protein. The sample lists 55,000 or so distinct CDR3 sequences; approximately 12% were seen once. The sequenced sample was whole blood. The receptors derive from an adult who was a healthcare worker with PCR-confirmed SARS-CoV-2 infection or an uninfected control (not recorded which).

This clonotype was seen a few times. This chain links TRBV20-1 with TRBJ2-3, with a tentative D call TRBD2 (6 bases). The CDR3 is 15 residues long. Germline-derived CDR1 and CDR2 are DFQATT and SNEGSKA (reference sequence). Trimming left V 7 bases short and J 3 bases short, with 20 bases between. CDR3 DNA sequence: TGCAGTGTCCCTGGTCCGGGCGGGAAGACAGATACGCAGTATTTT. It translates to CSVPGPGGKTDTQYF.

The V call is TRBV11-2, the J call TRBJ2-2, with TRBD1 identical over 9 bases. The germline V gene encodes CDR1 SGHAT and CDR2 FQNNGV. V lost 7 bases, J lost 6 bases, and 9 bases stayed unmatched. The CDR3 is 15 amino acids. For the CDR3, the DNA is TGTGCCAGCACTGGGGGACAGGGTGGTTCCGGGGAGCTGTTTTTT. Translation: CASTGGQGGSGELFF.

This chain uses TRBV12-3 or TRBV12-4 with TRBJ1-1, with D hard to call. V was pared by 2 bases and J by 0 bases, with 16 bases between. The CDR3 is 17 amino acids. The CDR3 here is CASSLFPGGLMNTEAFF. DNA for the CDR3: TGTGCCAGCAGTTTATTCCCCGGCGGGCTCATGAACACTGAAGCTTTCTTT.

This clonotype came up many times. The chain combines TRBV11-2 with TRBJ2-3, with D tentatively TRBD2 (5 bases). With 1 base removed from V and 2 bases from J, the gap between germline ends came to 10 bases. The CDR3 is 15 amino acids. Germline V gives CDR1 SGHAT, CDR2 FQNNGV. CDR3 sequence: CASSLAGRSTDTQYF. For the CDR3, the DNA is TGTGCCAGCAGCTTAGCGGGGAGATCCACAGATACGCAGTATTTT.

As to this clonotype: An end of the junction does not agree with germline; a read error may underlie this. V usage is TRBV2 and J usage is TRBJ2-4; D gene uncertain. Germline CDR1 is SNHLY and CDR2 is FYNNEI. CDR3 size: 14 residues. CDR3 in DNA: TGTGTCAGCAGTGTTTCCCTAGTCGAAAACATTCAGTACTTC. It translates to CVSSVSLVENIQYF.

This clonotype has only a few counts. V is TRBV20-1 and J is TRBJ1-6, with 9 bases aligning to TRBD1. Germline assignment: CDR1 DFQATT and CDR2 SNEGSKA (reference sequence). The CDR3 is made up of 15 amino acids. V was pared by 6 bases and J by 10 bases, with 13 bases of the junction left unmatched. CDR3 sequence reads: CSARTGQGEVSPLHF. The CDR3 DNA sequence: TGCAGTGCAAGAACGGGACAGGGAGAGGTGTCACCCCTCCACTTT.

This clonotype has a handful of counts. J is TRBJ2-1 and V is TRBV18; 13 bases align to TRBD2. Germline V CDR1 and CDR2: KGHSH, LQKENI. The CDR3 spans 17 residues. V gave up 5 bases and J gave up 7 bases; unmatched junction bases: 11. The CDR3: CASSRFSGTSGINEQFF. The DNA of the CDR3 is TGTGCCAGCTCAAGGTTCTCCGGGACTAGCGGGATTAATGAGCAGTTCTTC.

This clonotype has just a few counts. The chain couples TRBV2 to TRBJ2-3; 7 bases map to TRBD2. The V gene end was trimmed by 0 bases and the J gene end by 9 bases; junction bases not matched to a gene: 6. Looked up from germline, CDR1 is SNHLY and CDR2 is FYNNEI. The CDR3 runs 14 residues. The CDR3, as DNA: TGTGCCAGCAGTGAAGCGCACGGGGGGAGGACGCAGTATTTT. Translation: CASSEAHGGRTQYF.

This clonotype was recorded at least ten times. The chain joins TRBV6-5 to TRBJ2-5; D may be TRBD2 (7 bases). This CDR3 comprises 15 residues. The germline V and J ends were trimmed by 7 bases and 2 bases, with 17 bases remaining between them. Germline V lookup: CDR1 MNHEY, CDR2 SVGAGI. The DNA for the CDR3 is TGTGCCAGCACCCCCACCGGGGGGACACAAGAGACCCAGTACTTC. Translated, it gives CASTPTGGTQETQYF.

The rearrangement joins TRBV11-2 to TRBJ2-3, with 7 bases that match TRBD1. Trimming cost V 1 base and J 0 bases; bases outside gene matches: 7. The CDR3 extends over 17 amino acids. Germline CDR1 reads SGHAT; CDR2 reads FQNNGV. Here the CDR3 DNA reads TGTGCCAGCAGCTTAGTAACAGGGGCCTTAAGCACAGATACGCAGTATTTT. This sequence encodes CASSLVTGALSTDTQYF.

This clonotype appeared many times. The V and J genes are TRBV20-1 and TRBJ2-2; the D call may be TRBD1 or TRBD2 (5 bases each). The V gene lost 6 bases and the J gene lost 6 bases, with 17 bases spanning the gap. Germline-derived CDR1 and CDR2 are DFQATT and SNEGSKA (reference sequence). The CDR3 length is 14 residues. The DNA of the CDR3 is TGCAGTGCCACGACCGGGGCGGTATCCGGGGAGCTGTTTTTT. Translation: CSATTGAVSGELFF.

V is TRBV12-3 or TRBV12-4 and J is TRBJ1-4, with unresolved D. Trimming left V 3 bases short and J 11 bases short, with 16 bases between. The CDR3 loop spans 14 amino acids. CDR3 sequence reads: CASSLDTLGGKLFF. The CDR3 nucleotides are TGTGCCAGCAGTTTGGATACCCTGGGTGGCAAACTGTTTTTT.

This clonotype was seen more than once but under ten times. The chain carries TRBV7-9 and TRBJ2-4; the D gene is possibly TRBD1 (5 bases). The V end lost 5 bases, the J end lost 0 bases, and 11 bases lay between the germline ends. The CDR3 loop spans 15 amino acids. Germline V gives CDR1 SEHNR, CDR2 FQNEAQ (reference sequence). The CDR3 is CASSDWTQAKNIQYF. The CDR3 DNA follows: TGTGCCAGCAGCGACTGGACACAAGCCAAAAACATTCAGTACTTC.

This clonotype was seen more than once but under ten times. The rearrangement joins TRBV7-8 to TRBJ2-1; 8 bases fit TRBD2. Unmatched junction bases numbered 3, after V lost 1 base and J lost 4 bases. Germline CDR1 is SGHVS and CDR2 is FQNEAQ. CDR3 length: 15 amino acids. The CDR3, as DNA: TGTGCCAGCAGCTTAGTTCCGGGGGGGTACAATGAGCAGTTCTTC. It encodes CASSLVPGGYNEQFF.

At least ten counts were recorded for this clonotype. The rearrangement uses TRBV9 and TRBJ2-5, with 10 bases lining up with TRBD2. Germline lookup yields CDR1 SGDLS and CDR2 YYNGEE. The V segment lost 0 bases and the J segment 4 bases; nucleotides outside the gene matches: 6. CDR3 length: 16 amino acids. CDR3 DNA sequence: TGTGCCAGCAGCGTAGGGGTAGCGGGGGGAGCAGAGACCCAGTACTTC. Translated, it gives CASSVGVAGGAETQYF.

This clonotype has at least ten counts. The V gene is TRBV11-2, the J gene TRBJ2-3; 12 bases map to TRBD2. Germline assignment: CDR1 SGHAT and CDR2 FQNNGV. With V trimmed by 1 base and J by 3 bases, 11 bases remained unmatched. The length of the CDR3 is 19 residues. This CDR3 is CASSLVWTSGDQVTDTQYF. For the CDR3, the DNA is TGTGCCAGCAGCTTAGTTTGGACTAGCGGGGATCAAGTAACAGATACGCAGTATTTT.

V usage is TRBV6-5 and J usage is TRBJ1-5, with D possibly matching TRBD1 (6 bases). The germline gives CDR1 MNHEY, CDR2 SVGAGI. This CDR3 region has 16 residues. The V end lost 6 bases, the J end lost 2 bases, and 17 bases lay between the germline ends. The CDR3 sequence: CASRSSGVRGNQPQHF. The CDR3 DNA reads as TGTGCCAGCAGGTCATCAGGGGTGAGGGGCAATCAGCCCCAGCATTTT.

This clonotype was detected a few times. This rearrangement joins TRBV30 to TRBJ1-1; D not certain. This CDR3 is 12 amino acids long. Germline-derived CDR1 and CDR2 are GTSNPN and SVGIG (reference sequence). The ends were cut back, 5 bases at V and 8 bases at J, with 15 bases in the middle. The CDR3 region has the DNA TGTGCCTGGGGGGATGACACGCCCGAAGCTTTCTTT. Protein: CAWGDDTPEAFF.

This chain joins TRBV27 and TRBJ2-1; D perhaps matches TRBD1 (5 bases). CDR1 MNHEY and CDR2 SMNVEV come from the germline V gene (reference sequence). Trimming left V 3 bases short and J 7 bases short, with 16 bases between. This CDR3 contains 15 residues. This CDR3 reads CASSLSQGLSNEQFF. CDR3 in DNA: TGTGCCAGCAGTTTGTCCCAGGGTCTCTCGAATGAGCAGTTCTTC.

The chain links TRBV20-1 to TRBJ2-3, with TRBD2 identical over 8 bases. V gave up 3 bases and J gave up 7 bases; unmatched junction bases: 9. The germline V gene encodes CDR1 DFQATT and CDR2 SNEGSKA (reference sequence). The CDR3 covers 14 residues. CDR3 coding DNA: TGCAGTGCTAGCGGGGGGGCCGTATTTTATACGCAGTATTTT. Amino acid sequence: CSASGGAVFYTQYF.

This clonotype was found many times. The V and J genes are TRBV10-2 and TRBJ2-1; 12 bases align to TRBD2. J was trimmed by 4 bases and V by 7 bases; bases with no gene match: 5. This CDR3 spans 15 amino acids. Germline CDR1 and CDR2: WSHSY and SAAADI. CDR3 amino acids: CASTTSGGMYNEQFF. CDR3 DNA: TGCGCCAGCACTACTAGCGGGGGGATGTACAATGAGCAGTTCTTC.

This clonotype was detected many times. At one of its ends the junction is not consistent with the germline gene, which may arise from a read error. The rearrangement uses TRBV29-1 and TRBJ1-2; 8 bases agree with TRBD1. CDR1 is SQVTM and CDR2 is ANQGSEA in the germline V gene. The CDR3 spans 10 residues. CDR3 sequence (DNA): TGCAGCGTTGACCAAACGGACAGGGCGTTC. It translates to CSVDQTDRAF.

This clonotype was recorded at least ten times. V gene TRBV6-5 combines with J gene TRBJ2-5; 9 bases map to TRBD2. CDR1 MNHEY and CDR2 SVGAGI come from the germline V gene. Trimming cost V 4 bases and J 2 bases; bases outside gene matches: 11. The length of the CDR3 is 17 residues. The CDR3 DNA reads TGTGCCAGCAGTTCGTCCAGCGGGGGGCTTTATCAAGAGACCCAGTACTTC. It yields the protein CASSSSSGGLYQETQYF.

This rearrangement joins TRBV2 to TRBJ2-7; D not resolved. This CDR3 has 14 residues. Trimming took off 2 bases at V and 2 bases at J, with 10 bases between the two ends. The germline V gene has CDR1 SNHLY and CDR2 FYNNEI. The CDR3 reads CASSERVRAYEQYF. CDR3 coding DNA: TGTGCCAGCAGTGAACGGGTCCGTGCCTACGAGCAGTACTTC.

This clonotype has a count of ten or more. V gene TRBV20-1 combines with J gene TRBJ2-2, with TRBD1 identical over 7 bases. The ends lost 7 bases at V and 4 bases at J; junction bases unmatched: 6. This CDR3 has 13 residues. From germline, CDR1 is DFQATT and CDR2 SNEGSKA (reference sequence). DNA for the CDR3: TGCAGTGGCATCCGGGACAGCACCGGGGAGCTGTTTTTT. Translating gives CSGIRDSTGELFF.

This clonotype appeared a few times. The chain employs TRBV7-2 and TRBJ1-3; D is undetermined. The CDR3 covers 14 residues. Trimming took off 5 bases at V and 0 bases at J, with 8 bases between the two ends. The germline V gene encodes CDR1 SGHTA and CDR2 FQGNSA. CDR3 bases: TGTGCCAGCAGCGCTAGCCGCTCTGGAAACACCATATATTTT. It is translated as CASSASRSGNTIYF.

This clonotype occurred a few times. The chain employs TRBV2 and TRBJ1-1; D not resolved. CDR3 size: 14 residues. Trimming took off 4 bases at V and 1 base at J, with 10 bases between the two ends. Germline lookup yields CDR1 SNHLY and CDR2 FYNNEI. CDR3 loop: CASSVPVSNTEAFF. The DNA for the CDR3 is TGTGCCAGCAGTGTCCCGGTCTCGAACACTGAAGCTTTCTTT.

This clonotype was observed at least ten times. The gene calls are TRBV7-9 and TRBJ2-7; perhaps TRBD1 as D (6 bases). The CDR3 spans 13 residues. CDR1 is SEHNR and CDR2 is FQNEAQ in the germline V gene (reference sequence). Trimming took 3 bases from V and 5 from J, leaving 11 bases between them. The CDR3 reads CASSFQGLDEQYF. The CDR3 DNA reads TGTGCCAGCAGCTTTCAGGGGTTGGACGAGCAGTACTTC.

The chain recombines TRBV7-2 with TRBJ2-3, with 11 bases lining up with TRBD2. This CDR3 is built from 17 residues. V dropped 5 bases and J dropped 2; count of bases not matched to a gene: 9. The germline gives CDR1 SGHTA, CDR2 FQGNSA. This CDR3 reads CASSRPGTSGTTDTQYF. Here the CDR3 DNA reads TGTGCCAGCAGCCGACCCGGGACTAGCGGCACCACAGATACGCAGTATTTT.

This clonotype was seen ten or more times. The CDR3 DNA reads as TGTGCCAGCAGTCTCGGCGACAGGGGGAGGGCTGCAACTAATGAAAAACTGTTTTTT. Encoded protein: CASSLGDRGRAATNEKLFF. The J gene is TRBJ1-4, the V gene TRBV7-9, with 9 bases aligning to TRBD1. J was trimmed by 0 bases and V by 6 bases; bases with no gene match: 14. This CDR3 spans 19 amino acids. The germline gives CDR1 SEHNR, CDR2 FQNEAQ (reference sequence).